Detailed here is one T cell receptor (beta chain). Antigen specificity is unknown. Use of 60 Vbeta and 13 Jbeta primers characterized the PCR. Original analysis: There were tens of millions of unique TCR beta chains by a later count, and around 10 million of them were shared. The protocol was immunoSEQ multiplex PCR, while the TCRdb copy is restricted to in-frame clones and leaves out a portion. D and trimming come from the DNA, and the V and J calls and clone size come from that table. The table shows 130,000 or so clones, with 77% occurring only once. This entry comes from a study of cytomegalovirus exposure and HLA in healthy donors. Study outcomes and limitations: The authors enumerated some 170 TCR beta chains as linked to cytomegalovirus.

CDR3 size: 18 residues. The germline gives CDR1 SGHNT, CDR2 YYREEE (reference sequence). V lost 2 bases and J lost 0, with 15 bases in between. The clonotype comes from a male donor in good health and CMV-seropositive. The sample taken for sequencing was PBMCs. The J gene is TRBJ2-6, the V gene TRBV5-4, with D perhaps TRBD1 (5 bases). Here the CDR3 reads CASSLNWGPSSGANVLTF. The CDR3 region has the DNA TGTGCCAGCAGCTTAAATTGGGGCCCCAGCTCTGGGGCCAACGTCCTGACTTTC. The variable domain in full, completed from reference TRBV5-4 and TRBJ2-6, reads ETGVTQSPTHLIKTRGQQVTLRCSSQSGHNTVSWYQQALGQGPQFIFQYYREEENGRGNFPPRFSGLQFPNYSSELNVNALELDDSALYLCASSLNWGPSSGANVLTFGAGSRLTVL.